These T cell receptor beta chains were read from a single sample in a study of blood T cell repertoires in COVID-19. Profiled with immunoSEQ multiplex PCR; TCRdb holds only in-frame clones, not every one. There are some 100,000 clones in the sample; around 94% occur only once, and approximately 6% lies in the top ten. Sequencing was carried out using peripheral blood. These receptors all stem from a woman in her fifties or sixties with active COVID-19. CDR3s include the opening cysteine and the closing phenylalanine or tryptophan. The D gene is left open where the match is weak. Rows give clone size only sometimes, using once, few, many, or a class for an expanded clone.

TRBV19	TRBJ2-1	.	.	CASSIDTRRGEQFF	TGTGCCAGTAGTATAGATACGCGGCGGGGAGAGCAGTTCTTC
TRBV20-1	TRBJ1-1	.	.	CSVSGRDTEAFF	TGCAGTGTTAGTGGGAGAGACACTGAAGCTTTCTTT
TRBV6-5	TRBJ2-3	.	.	CASSPDRPSTDTQYF	TGTGCCAGCAGCCCCGACAGGCCTAGCACAGATACGCAGTATTTT
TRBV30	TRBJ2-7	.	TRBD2	CAWKRAGAGYEQYF	TGTGCCTGGAAGAGAGCGGGAGCAGGATACGAGCAGTACTTC
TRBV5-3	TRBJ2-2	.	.	CARSLSGELFF	TGTGCCAGAAGCTTATCTGGGGAGCTGTTTTTT
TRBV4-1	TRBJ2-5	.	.	CASSQTPQETQYF	TGCGCCAGCAGCCAAACACCACAAGAGACCCAGTACTTC
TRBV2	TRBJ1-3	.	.	CASGTGLGNTIYF	TGTGCCAGCGGTACAGGGCTAGGAAACACCATATATTTT
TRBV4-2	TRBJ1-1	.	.	CASSQVSGLRTEAFF	TGTGCCAGCAGCCAAGTTTCAGGGCTGCGGACTGAAGCTTTCTTT
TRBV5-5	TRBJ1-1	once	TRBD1	CASSLTGTATEAFF	TGTGCCAGCAGCTTGACCGGGACAGCCACTGAAGCTTTCTTT
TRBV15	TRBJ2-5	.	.	CATSRGFTAGKNQETQYF	TGTGCCACCAGCAGAGGTTTTACAGCGGGTAAAAACCAAGAGACCCAGTACTTC
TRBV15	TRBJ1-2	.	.	CATSRDRAGRGYTF	TGTGCCACCAGCAGAGATAGGGCAGGGCGCGGCTACACCTTC
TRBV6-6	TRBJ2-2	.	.	CASRTPGGGGTGELFF	TGTGCCAGCAGGACCCCTGGGGGGGGCGGAACCGGGGAGCTGTTTTTT
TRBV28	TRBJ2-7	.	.	CASNRLAYEQYF	TGTGCCAGCAACCGGTTAGCCTACGAGCAGTACTTC
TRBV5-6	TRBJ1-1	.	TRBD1	CASSRRDRGRETEAFF	TGTGCCAGCAGCCGACGGGACAGGGGGCGGGAAACTGAAGCTTTCTTT
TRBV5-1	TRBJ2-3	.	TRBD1	CATSRGRGDTQYF	TGCGCCACCTCGAGGGGGCGCGGAGATACGCAGTATTTT
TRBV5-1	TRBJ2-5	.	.	CASSLEQGETQYF	TGCGCCAGCAGCTTGGAGCAGGGGGAGACCCAGTACTTC
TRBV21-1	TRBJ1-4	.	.	CASSKDRDRAEKLFF	TGTGCCAGCAGCAAAGACCGGGACAGGGCCGAAAAACTGTTTTTT
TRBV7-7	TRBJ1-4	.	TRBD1	CASSPRTGDNEKLFF	TGTGCCAGCAGCCCACGGACAGGGGATAATGAAAAACTGTTTTTT
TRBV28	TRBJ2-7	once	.	CASSYRLVTPSYEQYF	TGTGCCAGCAGTTATAGACTAGTGACTCCCTCCTACGAGCAGTACTTC
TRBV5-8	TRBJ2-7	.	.	CASSLAPGSYEQYF	TGTGCCAGCAGCTTGGCGCCAGGCTCCTACGAGCAGTACTTC